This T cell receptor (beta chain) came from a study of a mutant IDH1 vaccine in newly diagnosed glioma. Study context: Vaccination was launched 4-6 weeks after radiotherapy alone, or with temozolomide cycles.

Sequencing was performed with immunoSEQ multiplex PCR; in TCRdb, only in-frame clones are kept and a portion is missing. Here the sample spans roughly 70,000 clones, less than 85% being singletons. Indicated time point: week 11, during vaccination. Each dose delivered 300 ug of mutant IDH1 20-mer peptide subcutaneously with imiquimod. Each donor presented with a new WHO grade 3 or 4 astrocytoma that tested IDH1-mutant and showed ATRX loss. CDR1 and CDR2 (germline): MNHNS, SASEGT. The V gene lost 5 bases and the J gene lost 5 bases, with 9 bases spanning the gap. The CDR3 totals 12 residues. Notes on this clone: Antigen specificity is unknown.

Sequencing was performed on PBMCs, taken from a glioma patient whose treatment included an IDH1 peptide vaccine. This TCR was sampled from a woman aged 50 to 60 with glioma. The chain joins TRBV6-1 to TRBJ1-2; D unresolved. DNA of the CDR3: TGTGCCAGCAGTCCCCGGGCTTATGGCTACACCTTC. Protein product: CASSPRAYGYTF.